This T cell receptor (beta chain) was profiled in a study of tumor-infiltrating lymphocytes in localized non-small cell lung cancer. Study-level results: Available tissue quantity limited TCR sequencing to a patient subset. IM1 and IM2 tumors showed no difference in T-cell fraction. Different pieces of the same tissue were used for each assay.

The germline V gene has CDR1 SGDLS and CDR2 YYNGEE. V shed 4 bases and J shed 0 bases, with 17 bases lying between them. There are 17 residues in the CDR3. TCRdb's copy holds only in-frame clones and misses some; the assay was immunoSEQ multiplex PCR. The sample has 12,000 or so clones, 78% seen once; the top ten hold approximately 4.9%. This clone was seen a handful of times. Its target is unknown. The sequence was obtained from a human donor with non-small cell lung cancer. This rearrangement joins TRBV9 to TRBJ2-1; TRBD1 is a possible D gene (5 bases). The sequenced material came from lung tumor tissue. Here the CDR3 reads CASSTRTLSSSYNEQFF. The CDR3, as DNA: TGTGCCAGCAGCACCCGGACATTATCGAGCTCCTACAATGAGCAGTTCTTC.